This T cell receptor (beta chain) is drawn from a study of blood T cell repertoires in COVID-19. Turning to the study itself: From the United States, Italy and Spain came samples of acute and convalescent COVID-19. T cells, B-cell-depleted T cells, or PBMCs supplied cDNA or gDNA.

The assay was immunoSEQ multiplex PCR, and TCRdb's table has in-frame clones only and misses some. The table includes about 270,000 clones, around nine tenths detected once. The ends were cut back, 3 bases at V and 1 base at J, with 6 bases in the middle. From germline, CDR1 is SNHLY and CDR2 FYNNEI. The CDR3 totals 13 residues. The source of this sequence is a middle-aged man with active or convalescent COVID-19. V and J are TRBV2 and TRBJ1-1; D is ambiguous. What was sequenced was peripheral blood. CDR3 residues: CASSERWNTEAFF. CDR3 sequence (DNA): TGTGCCAGCAGTGAGCGCTGGAACACTGAAGCTTTCTTT.